The subject of this entry is one T cell receptor (beta chain). Antigen unknown. This entry comes from a study of T cells in localized non-small cell lung cancer. The CDR3 runs to 14 residues. CDR1 and CDR2 from the germline V gene are SGHNT and YENEEA. Trimming shortened V by 3 bases and J by 3 bases, and 12 bases separated the two germline ends. The repertoire was sequenced with immunoSEQ multiplex PCR; TCRdb's copy has only in-frame clones and lacks some. This table holds about 59,000 clones, roughly 92% found once. Whole-study results and caveats: Prolonged overall survival went with higher T cell density in the blood. Heterogeneity remains possible, as sequencing covered one tumor region only.

The chain has TRBV11-3 and TRBJ2-7; D possibly corresponds to TRBD2 (5 bases). Sequences were derived from peripheral blood, sampled before any cancer treatment. This receptor was obtained from a man between 40 and 75 years old with stage I lung adenocarcinoma. CDR3 in DNA: TGTGCCAGCAGCTTTAGTGGGAGTCGCTACGAGCAGTACTTC. This codes for CASSFSGSRYEQYF.